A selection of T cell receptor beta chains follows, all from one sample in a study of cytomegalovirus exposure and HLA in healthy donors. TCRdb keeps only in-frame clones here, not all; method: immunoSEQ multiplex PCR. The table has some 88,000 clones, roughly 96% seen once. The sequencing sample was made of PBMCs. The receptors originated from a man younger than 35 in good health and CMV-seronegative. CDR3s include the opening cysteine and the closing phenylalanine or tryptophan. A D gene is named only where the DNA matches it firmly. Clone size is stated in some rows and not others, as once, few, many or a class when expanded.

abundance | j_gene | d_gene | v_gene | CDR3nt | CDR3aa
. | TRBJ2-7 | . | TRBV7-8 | TGTGCCAGCAGCAACCAGGGCCGCGAGCAGTACTTC | CASSNQGREQYF
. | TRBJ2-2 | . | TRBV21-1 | TGTGCCAGCAGCAAAGGGCGGGAGGGCCGGTTCAACACCGGGGAGCTGTTTTTT | CASSKGREGRFNTGELFF
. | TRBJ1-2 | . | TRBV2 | TGTGCCAGCAACGTACAGGGTGATCCCAACTATGGCTACACCTTC | CASNVQGDPNYGYTF
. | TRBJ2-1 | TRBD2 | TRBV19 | TGTGCCAGTAGTCTTATGAAACTAGCGGGGAATGAGCAGTTCTTC | CASSLMKLAGNEQFF
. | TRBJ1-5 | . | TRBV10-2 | TGCGCCAGCAGCCGAGGACAGCAGATGGGGCAGCCCCAGCATTTT | CASSRGQQMGQPQHF
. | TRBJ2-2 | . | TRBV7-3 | TGTGCCAGCAGCTTGGAGGACAGCTCGAACACCGGGGAGCTGTTTTTT | CASSLEDSSNTGELFF
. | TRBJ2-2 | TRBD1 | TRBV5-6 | TGTGCCAGCAGCTTGTTAAAGCGGACAGGGGACGCCGGGGAGCTGTTTTTT | CASSLLKRTGDAGELFF
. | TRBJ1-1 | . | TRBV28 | TGTGCCAGCAGTTTACTGTACACTGAAGCTTTCTTT | CASSLLYTEAFF
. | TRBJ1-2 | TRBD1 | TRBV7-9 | TGTGCCAGCAGCTCCGCGACAGGGACGTTCTATGGCTACACCTTC | CASSSATGTFYGYTF
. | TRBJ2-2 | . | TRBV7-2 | TGTGCCAGCAGCTTACGCATGGCCTTCGCGAACACCGGGGAGCTGTTTTTT | CASSLRMAFANTGELFF
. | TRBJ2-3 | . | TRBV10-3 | TGTGCCATCGGAGCCGGTAGCACAGATACGCAGTATTTT | CAIGAGSTDTQYF
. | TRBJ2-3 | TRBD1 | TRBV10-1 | TGCGCCAGCAGTGAGGATTCGGGACAGAACACAGATACGCAGTATTTT | CASSEDSGQNTDTQYF
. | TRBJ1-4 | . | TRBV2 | TGTGCCAGCAGTGGGGGACACCGTAATGAAAAACTGTTTTTT | CASSGGHRNEKLFF
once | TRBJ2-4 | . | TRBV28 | TGTGCCAGCAGTACAGATCCTTTAGCCAAAAACATTCAGTACTTC | CASSTDPLAKNIQYF
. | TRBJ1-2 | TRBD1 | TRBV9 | TGTGCCAGCAGCGTGACAGGGGTTCAAGGCTACACCTTC | CASSVTGVQGYTF
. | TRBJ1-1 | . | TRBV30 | TGTGCCTGGAGTGTAGGGGGGGGGCAGAACACTGAAGCTTTCTTT | CAWSVGGGQNTEAFF
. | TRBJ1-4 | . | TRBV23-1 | TGCGCCAGCAGTCAATCGAGAGGTGAGGGAAATGAAAAACTGTTTTTT | CASSQSRGEGNEKLFF
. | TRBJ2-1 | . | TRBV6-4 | TGTGCCAGCAGTCTCACCGGGGACTACAATGAGCAGTTCTTC | CASSLTGDYNEQFF
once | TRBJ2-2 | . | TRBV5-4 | TGTGCCAGCAGCTTCCGCACCGGGGAGCTGTTTTTT | CASSFRTGELFF
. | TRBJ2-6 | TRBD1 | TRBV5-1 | TGCGCCAGCAGCGGAACCGGGACAGGGGGCGCTGGGGCCAACGTCCTGACTTTC | CASSGTGTGGAGANVLTF
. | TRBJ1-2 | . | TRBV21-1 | TGTGCCAGCACCTTATACAGGGCCACTAACTATGGCTACACCTTC | CASTLYRATNYGYTF
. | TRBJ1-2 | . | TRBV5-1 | TGCGCCAGCAGCTTGGCAGGGAACTATGGCTACACCTTC | CASSLAGNYGYTF
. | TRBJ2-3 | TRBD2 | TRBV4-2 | TGTGCCAGCAGCCCGACTAGCGGGGGGGGAGATACGCAGTATTTT | CASSPTSGGGDTQYF
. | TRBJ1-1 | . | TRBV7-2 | TGTGCCAGCAGCTTATATCACCAGACTGAAGCTTTCTTT | CASSLYHQTEAFF
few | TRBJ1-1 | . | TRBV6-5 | TGTGCCAGCAGACAAACCAGGCGAACTGAAGCTTTCTTT | CASRQTRRTEAFF
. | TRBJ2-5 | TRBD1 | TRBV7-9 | TGTGCCAGCAGCTCCCAAGGGACAGGGGGTCGAGCAGAGACCCAGTACTTC | CASSSQGTGGRAETQYF
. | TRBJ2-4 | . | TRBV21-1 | TGTGCCACCAAAGCCGGACAGGGGGCGCTGTTAAACATTCAGTACTTC | CATKAGQGALLNIQYF
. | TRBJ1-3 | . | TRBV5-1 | TGCGCCAGCAGCCCCGATGTTGGGGGGTCTGGAAACACCATATATTTT | CASSPDVGGSGNTIYF
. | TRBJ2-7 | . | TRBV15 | TGTGCCACCAGCAGAGGATTTGGGAGCTACGAGCAGTACTTC | CATSRGFGSYEQYF